A selection of T cell receptor beta chains follows, all from one sample in a study of spatial heterogeneity in lung cancer. MiXCR was run by TCRdb on the 5' RACE reads, yielding one entry per CDR3 protein. The sample holds 9,000 to 9,500 distinct CDR3 sequences, around 8% seen once. The sample here was lung tumor tissue, taken at surgery. Source of these receptors: a male donor with early-stage non-small cell lung cancer. The CDR3 runs from the conserved cysteine through the conserved F or W. A D gene is named only where the DNA matches it firmly. Not all rows give a size; the values are once, few, many and, for expanded clones, a class.

CDR3 length,clone size,V gene,D gene,J gene,CDR3 protein,CDR3 DNA
14,many,TRBV6-6,.,TRBJ2-5,CASSSRSAQETQYF,TGTGCCAGCAGTTCGAGGTCCGCCCAAGAGACCCAGTACTTC
16,medium-sized,TRBV28,TRBD1,TRBJ2-5,CASNPIGQAPQETQYF,TGTGCCAGCAACCCGATAGGACAGGCTCCACAAGAGACCCAGTACTTC
14,many,TRBV9,.,TRBJ1-6,CASSADFSGSPLHF,TGTGCCAGCAGCGCGGACTTTTCCGGTTCACCCCTCCACTTT
13,many,TRBV5-4,.,TRBJ2-5,CASSARDPLTQYF,TGTGCCAGCAGCGCTAGGGACCCGTTGACCCAGTACTTC
13,many,TRBV2,.,TRBJ1-2,CASRIDPEAGYTF,TGTGCCAGCAGGATCGACCCTGAAGCTGGCTACACCTTC
15,many,TRBV25-1,.,TRBJ1-6,CASSGAGTVFSPLHF,TGTGCCAGCAGTGGCGCCGGGACCGTGTTCTCACCCCTCCACTTT
14,many,TRBV5-1,TRBD2,TRBJ2-1,CASSWNSGGNEQFF,TGCGCCAGCAGCTGGAATAGCGGGGGGAATGAGCAGTTCTTC
15,many,TRBV20-1,.,TRBJ2-4,CSARRVQGLGNIQYF,TGCAGTGCTAGAAGGGTGCAGGGGCTCGGAAACATTCAGTACTTC
16,many,TRBV20-1,.,TRBJ2-1,CSAIDGTASLYNEQFF,TGCAGTGCTATCGATGGGACGGCCAGCCTTTACAATGAGCAGTTCTTC
15,hyperexpanded,TRBV27,.,TRBJ2-7,CASSLSIQASYEQYF,TGTGCCAGCAGTTTGTCCATACAGGCCTCCTACGAGCAGTACTTC
13,medium-sized,TRBV5-4,.,TRBJ2-5,CASSLKVVETQYF,TGTGCCAGCAGCTTGAAAGTGGTCGAGACCCAGTACTTC
16,few,TRBV5-6,TRBD1,TRBJ2-7,CASSPIPDRATYEQYF,TGTGCCAGCAGCCCCATCCCGGACAGGGCGACCTACGAGCAGTACTTC
12,many,TRBV4-1,.,TRBJ1-2,CASSQDFEGYTF,TGCGCCAGCAGCCAAGATTTTGAGGGCTACACCTTC
16,many,TRBV5-8,TRBD1,TRBJ2-2,CASSLTGTGDTGELFF,TGTGCCAGCAGCTTGACCGGGACAGGGGACACCGGGGAGCTGTTTTTT
14,many,TRBV20-1,.,TRBJ2-1,CSARDQTSYNEQFF,TGCAGTGCTAGAGACCAGACTTCCTACAATGAGCAGTTCTTC
15,medium-sized,TRBV5-1,TRBD1,TRBJ1-4,CASSFTGTGDEKLFF,TGCGCCAGCAGCTTTACCGGGACAGGGGATGAAAAACTGTTTTTT
12,many,TRBV28,.,TRBJ2-1,CASSLAGPTQFF,TGTGCCAGCAGTTTAGCGGGACCGACTCAGTTCTTC
14,.,TRBV27,.,TRBJ2-7,CASSLGRGSYEQYF,TGTGCCAGCAGTTTAGGTAGGGGCTCCTACGAGCAGTACTTC
14,many,TRBV16,TRBD1,TRBJ1-3,CASSLTGGRNTIYF,TGTGCCAGCAGCCTGACAGGGGGAAGGAACACCATATATTTT
12,many,TRBV29-1,TRBD1,TRBJ2-1,CSVITGENEQFF,TGCAGCGTCATTACAGGGGAAAATGAGCAGTTCTTC